These T cell receptor beta chains were read from a single sample in a study of tumor and adjacent non-tumor tissue in lung cancer. In TCRdb, the multiplex PCR reads were re-called with MiXCR into one record per CDR3 protein. The sample shows 110,000 or so distinct CDR3 sequences, roughly 73% of them seen only once. The sample comprised lung tumor tissue. The receptors were gathered from a woman between 55 and 75 years old with non-small cell lung cancer. CDR3s include the opening cysteine and the closing phenylalanine or tryptophan. The D gene is left open where the match is weak. The listing skips clone size in some rows; elsewhere it reads once, few, many or a size class.

D: TRBD2
J: TRBJ2-1
length: 17
V: TRBV11-2
size: .
CDR3: CASSLVYGGISYNEQFF
DNA: TGTGCCAGCAGCTTAGTTTACGGGGGGATCTCCTACAATGAGCAGTTCTTC

D: TRBD1
J: TRBJ2-2
length: 18
V: TRBV6-2/TRBV6-3
size: .
CDR3: CASNSLGLDRRVAGELFF
DNA: TGTGCCAGCAACTCTCTTGGCTTGGACAGGAGAGTTGCCGGGGAGCTGTTTTTT

D: TRBD1
J: TRBJ1-4
length: 15
V: TRBV11-2
size: .
CDR3: CASSWDSVINEKLFF
DNA: TGTGCCAGCAGCTGGGACAGTGTAATTAATGAAAAACTGTTTTTT

D: .
J: TRBJ2-2
length: 15
V: TRBV11-2
size: .
CDR3: CASSLGGKSTGELFF
DNA: TGTGCCAGCAGCTTAGGTGGTAAATCCACCGGGGAGCTGTTTTTC

D: .
J: TRBJ1-2
length: 17
V: TRBV4-3
size: few
CDR3: CAISQDRSGTTNYGYTF
DNA: TGCGCCATCAGCCAAGATCGAAGCGGGACAACTAACTATGGCTACACCTTC

D: TRBD1
J: TRBJ2-7
length: 11
V: TRBV6-2/TRBV6-3
size: .
CDR3: CASTTDRDQYF
DNA: TGTGCCAGCACCACCGACAGGGACCAGTACTTC

D: .
J: TRBJ2-3
length: 16
V: TRBV20-1
size: once
CDR3: CSASHQPGLGTDTQYF
DNA: TGCAGTGCTAGTCACCAACCTGGCCTGGGCACAGATACGCAGTATTTT

D: TRBD1
J: TRBJ2-2
length: 15
V: TRBV11-3
size: .
CDR3: CASTFGTGKAGELFF
DNA: TGTGCCAGCACCTTCGGGACAGGGAAGGCCGGAGAGCTGTTTTTT

D: .
J: TRBJ2-7
length: 13
V: TRBV29-1
size: .
CDR3: CSVVTGELYEQYF
DNA: TGTAGCGTTGTTACTGGGGAACTCTACGAGCAGTACTTC

D: .
J: TRBJ2-6
length: 15
V: TRBV18
size: once
CDR3: CASSPPSSGANVLTF
DNA: TGTGCCAGCTCACCACCCAGCTCTGGGGCCAACGTCCTGACTTTC

D: TRBD1
J: TRBJ1-2
length: 16
V: TRBV4-1
size: .
CDR3: CASSPSRAGGLGDYTF
DNA: TGCGCCAGCAGCCCCAGCAGGGCAGGGGGTTTAGGTGACTACACCTTC